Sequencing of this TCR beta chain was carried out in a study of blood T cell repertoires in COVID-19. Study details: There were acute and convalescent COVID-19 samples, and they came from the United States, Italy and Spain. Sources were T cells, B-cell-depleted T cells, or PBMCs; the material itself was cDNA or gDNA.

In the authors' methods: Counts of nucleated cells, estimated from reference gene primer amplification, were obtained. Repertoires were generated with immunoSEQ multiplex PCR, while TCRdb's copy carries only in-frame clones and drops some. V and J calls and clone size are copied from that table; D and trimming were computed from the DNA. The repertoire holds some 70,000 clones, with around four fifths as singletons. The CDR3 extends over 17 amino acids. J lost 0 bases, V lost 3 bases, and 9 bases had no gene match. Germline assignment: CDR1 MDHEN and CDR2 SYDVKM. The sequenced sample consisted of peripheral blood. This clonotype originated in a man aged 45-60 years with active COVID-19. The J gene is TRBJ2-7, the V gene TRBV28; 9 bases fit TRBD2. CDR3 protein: CASSFSPRLAASYEQYF. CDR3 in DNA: TGTGCCAGCAGTTTCTCCCCCAGACTAGCGGCCTCCTACGAGCAGTACTTC.